The 29 T cell receptor beta chains below all came from one sample that was sequenced in a study of response to subunit inactivated influenza vaccine. TCRdb passed the RT-PCR reads through MiXCR, listing each CDR3 protein once. This repertoire shows roughly 500,000 distinct CDR3 sequences, approximately 24% found once; its top ten account for 1.5% to 2%. The sequencing here drew on CD4+ T cells sorted from PBMCs, taken 4 to 6 days after vaccination. The receptor set was obtained from a man in his fifties or sixties who received an inactivated influenza vaccine.

At least ten counts were recorded for this clonotype. CDR3 bases: TGTGCCAGCAGCTCTCAGAGGAGCTCCTACAATGAGCAGTTCTTC. It yields the protein CASSSQRSSYNEQFF. The genes are TRBV7-2 and TRBJ2-1; D remains ambiguous. Germline CDR1 SGHTA, CDR2 FQGNSA. The CDR3 runs 15 residues. Trimming shortened V by 4 bases and J by 0 bases, and 10 bases separated the two germline ends. Complete variable domain (other parts from reference TRBV7-2 and TRBJ2-1): GAGVSQSPSNKVTEKGKDVELRCDPISGHTALYWYRQSLGQGLEFLIYFQGNSAPDKSGLPSDRFSAERTGGSVSTLTIQRTQQEDSAVYLCASSSQRSSYNEQFFGPGTRLTVL.

The genes are TRBV9 and TRBJ2-4; D remains ambiguous. CDR1 is SGDLS and CDR2 is YYNGEE in the germline V gene. The length of the CDR3 is 15 residues. Between the trimmed V and J ends, which lost 5 bases and 2 bases, there was a span of 14 bases. The DNA of the CDR3 is TGTGCCAGCAGTGTTGGGGTCACGACCAAAAACATTCAGTACTTC. Its translation is CASSVGVTTKNIQYF.

This clonotype has just a few counts. The chain couples TRBV18 to TRBJ2-1, with D perhaps being TRBD1 or TRBD2 (5 bases each). This CDR3 has 16 residues. Trimming took 4 bases from V and 4 from J, leaving 17 bases between them. Germline values: CDR1 KGHSH, CDR2 LQKENI. The CDR3 is CASSLAGLGAYNEQFF. As DNA, the CDR3 is TGTGCCAGCTCACTAGCTGGACTTGGGGCATACAATGAGCAGTTCTTC.

This sequence joins TRBV6-1 and TRBJ2-2, with 15 bases identical to TRBD2. CDR3 length: 16 amino acids. From germline, CDR1 is MNHNS and CDR2 SASEGT. The V gene end was trimmed by 8 bases and the J gene end by 4 bases; junction bases not matched to a gene: 5. The CDR3 region has the DNA TGTGCCAGCCGGACTAGCGGGGGGGCTAGCACCGGGGAGCTGTTTTTT. Translation: CASRTSGGASTGELFF.

This clonotype was detected only once. J is TRBJ2-1 and V is TRBV10-3; tentatively, D is TRBD2 (8 bases). This CDR3 has 15 amino acids. Between the trimmed V and J ends, which lost 8 bases and 2 bases, there was a span of 16 bases. CDR1 and CDR2 from the germline V gene are ENHRY and SYGVKD. CDR3 sequence: CAIGGGGGPYNEQFF. The CDR3 DNA reads TGTGCCATCGGAGGGGGCGGGGGGCCCTACAATGAGCAGTTCTTC.

The table lists this clonotype with a few counts. The J gene is TRBJ2-1, the V gene TRBV9; 9 positions agree with TRBD1. CDR1 and CDR2 (germline): SGDLS, YYNGEE. The CDR3 contains 15 residues. After removal of 0 bases from V and 7 bases from J, the junction contained 5 bases not matched to a gene. CDR3 sequence: CASSVEQGAWNEQFF. CDR3 sequence (DNA): TGTGCCAGCAGCGTAGAACAGGGGGCTTGGAATGAGCAGTTCTTC.

The rearrangement joins TRBV7-2 to TRBJ2-5; 10 bases fit TRBD2. The germline V gene encodes CDR1 SGHTA and CDR2 FQGNSA. V gave up 5 bases and J gave up 3 bases; unmatched junction bases: 12. The CDR3 runs to 17 residues. CDR3 coding DNA: TGTGCCAGCAGCACAAATCACCTAGCGGGGGATAAAGAGACCCAGTACTTC. Translation gives CASSTNHLAGDKETQYF.

This clonotype occurred a few times. The chain joins TRBV12-3 or TRBV12-4 to TRBJ2-7; no clear D. The length of the CDR3 is 12 residues. V dropped 5 bases and J dropped 6 bases, with 11 bases sitting between them. CDR3 amino acids: CASSDGNGEQYF. In DNA form, the CDR3 reads TGTGCCAGCAGTGATGGTAATGGCGAGCAGTACTTC.

This clonotype was seen a few times. This sequence joins TRBV12-3 or TRBV12-4 and TRBJ1-2; D unclear. Trimming took off 7 bases at V and 6 bases at J, with 12 bases between the two ends. The CDR3 contains 12 residues. CDR3 amino acids: CASTLGGDGYTF. CDR3 DNA: TGTGCCAGCACACTGGGAGGAGATGGCTACACCTTC.

The rearrangement links TRBV11-2 to TRBJ1-1, with 8 bases matching TRBD1. This CDR3 spans 17 amino acids. In germline, CDR1 is SGHAT, CDR2 FQNNGV. The ends lost 6 bases at V and 8 bases at J; junction bases unmatched: 20. CDR3 sequence reads: CASSSRPSRQGKEEAFF. In DNA, the CDR3 is TGTGCCAGCAGTTCCCGACCCTCCAGACAGGGGAAAGAGGAAGCTTTCTTT. Variable domain in full (rest from reference TRBV11-2 and TRBJ1-1): EAGVAQSPRYKIIEKRQSVAFWCNPISGHATLYWYQQILGQGPKLLIQFQNNGVVDDSQLPKDRFSAERLKGVDSTLKIQPAKLEDSAVYLCASSSRPSRQGKEEAFFGQGTRLTVV.

The sample holds a few counts of this clonotype. The chain carries TRBV10-3 and TRBJ2-7, with TRBD1 identical over 9 bases. The CDR3 covers 13 residues. V shed 8 bases and J 3 bases; nucleotides not matched to a gene: 5. Per germline, CDR1 ENHRY and CDR2 SYGVKD. The CDR3 here is CAIGQGSYYEQYF. CDR3 DNA sequence: TGTGCCATCGGACAGGGGAGTTACTACGAGCAGTACTTC.

The CDR3 loop reads CASSAVGGGYLEQFF. The CDR3 DNA is TGTGCCAGCAGCGCCGTTGGGGGAGGGTACCTTGAGCAGTTCTTC. The chain employs TRBV11-2 and TRBJ2-1; 7 bases match TRBD2. This CDR3 spans 15 amino acids. Unmatched junction bases numbered 13, after V lost 5 bases and J lost 9 bases. The germline CDR1 and CDR2 sequences are SGHAT and FQNNGV.

The V gene is TRBV12-3 or TRBV12-4, the J gene TRBJ2-5; 10 bases fit TRBD2. The CDR3 runs to 15 residues. J was trimmed by 4 bases and V by 6 bases; bases with no gene match: 8. CDR3: CASSSSGGAGETQYF. Written as DNA, the CDR3 is TGTGCCAGCAGCTCCAGCGGGGGGGCCGGAGAGACCCAGTACTTC.

The sample holds a few counts of this clonotype. This chain links TRBV20-1 with TRBJ2-5, with 9 positions matching TRBD1. Germline CDR1 is DFQATT and CDR2 is SNEGSKA (reference sequence). The CDR3 has 16 amino acids. V trimming: 0 bases; J trimming: 5 bases; junction bases outside the gene matches: 10. CDR3 DNA: TGCAGTGCTAGAGATAGTAGGTTTGGGACAGGGGAGACCCAGTACTTC. Translation: CSARDSRFGTGETQYF.

This clonotype has just a few counts. The chain uses TRBV24-1 and TRBJ2-3; 11 bases line up with TRBD2. Trimming cost V 4 bases and J 3 bases; bases outside gene matches: 5. This CDR3 is built from 16 residues. CDR1 and CDR2 (germline): KGHDR, SFDVKD. The CDR3 loop reads CATSEPGTSGTDTQYF. CDR3 bases: TGTGCCACCAGTGAGCCCGGGACTAGCGGAACAGATACGCAGTATTTT.

This rearrangement joins TRBV4-2 to TRBJ2-1; TRBD1 matches 9 bases. The CDR3 contains 15 residues. Germline CDR1 LGHNA, CDR2 YNFKEQ. With 7 bases clipped from V and 7 bases from J, the junction kept 11 bases outside the gene matches. CDR3: CASNERGQGGNEQFF. The CDR3 DNA sequence: TGTGCCAGCAACGAACGGGGACAGGGTGGGAATGAGCAGTTCTTC.

The chain is built from TRBV11-2 and TRBJ2-1, with D hard to call. This CDR3 is 11 amino acids long. The germline gives CDR1 SGHAT, CDR2 FQNNGV. Trimming took off 1 base at V and 10 bases at J, with 5 bases between the two ends. CDR3 protein: CASSLAQEQFF. The DNA for the CDR3 is TGTGCCAGCAGCTTAGCCCAAGAGCAGTTCTTC.

V is TRBV7-9 and J is TRBJ2-5; D is ambiguous. Per germline, CDR1 SEHNR and CDR2 FQNEAQ (reference sequence). The V and J ends lost 4 bases and 4 bases respectively, with 13 bases between them. The CDR3 length is 14 residues. CDR3 amino acids: CASSSSDTTETQYF. The CDR3 region has the DNA TGTGCCAGCAGCTCCTCTGACACTACAGAGACCCAGTACTTC.

Written as DNA, the CDR3 is TGCAGCGTTGATACAGCCAAGAGTGAGCAGTTCTTC. It specifies CSVDTAKSEQFF. The rearrangement uses TRBV29-1 and TRBJ2-1; unclear D gene. This CDR3 spans 12 amino acids. V was shortened by 3 bases and J by 9 bases, with 12 bases between the two germline ends. In germline, CDR1 is SQVTM, CDR2 ANQGSEA.

This clonotype was observed a handful of times. The chain uses TRBV20-1 and TRBJ2-3; TRBD2 matches 7 bases. V lost 3 bases and J lost 0; bases outside the gene matches: 3. Germline CDR1 and CDR2: DFQATT and SNEGSKA (reference sequence). The length of the CDR3 is 14 residues. The chain's CDR3 is CSASGSGSTDTQYF. The CDR3 coding sequence is TGCAGTGCTAGTGGTAGCGGGAGCACAGATACGCAGTATTTT.

In this sample, this clonotype turned up a few times. The CDR3 spells CASSIKLGGGYTF. CDR3 nucleotides: TGTGCCAGCAGCATCAAACTCGGGGGTGGCTACACCTTC. This chain uses TRBV12-3 or TRBV12-4 with TRBJ1-2; tentatively, D is TRBD1 (5 bases). The CDR3 has 13 residues. Trimming removed 6 bases at V and 7 bases at J, with 15 bases between.

V and J are TRBV20-1 and TRBJ2-1; no reliable D call. CDR3 length equals 17 residues. Trimming shortened V by 7 bases and J by 0 bases, and 22 bases separated the two germline ends. Germline V lookup: CDR1 DFQATT, CDR2 SNEGSKA (reference sequence). CDR3 amino acids: CSGLLDHAFSSYNEQFF. The CDR3 nucleotides are TGCAGTGGTTTACTCGACCACGCTTTCAGCTCCTACAATGAGCAGTTCTTC.

This clonotype was seen more than once but under ten times. The rearrangement links TRBV29-1 to TRBJ1-1; possible D gene TRBD1, 6 bases. Trimming removed 0 bases from V and 5 bases from J, with 13 bases in between. The CDR3 consists of 14 residues. The germline gives CDR1 SQVTM, CDR2 ANQGSEA. DNA for the CDR3: TGCAGCGTTGAAGATCACTCAGGGGTTACTGAAGCTTTCTTT. This encodes CSVEDHSGVTEAFF.

This chain connects TRBV20-1 to TRBJ2-1; 9 bases match TRBD2. The ends lost 8 bases at V and 8 bases at J; junction bases unmatched: 19. Germline CDR1 DFQATT, CDR2 SNEGSKA (reference sequence). There are 16 residues in the CDR3. DNA of the CDR3: TGCAGTCCACGAAAGCGGGAGGCTTTCTTCAGCGATGAGCAGTTCTTC. Its translation: CSPRKREAFFSDEQFF.

The chain uses TRBV6-4 and TRBJ2-1, with D possibly called TRBD1 or TRBD2 (5 bases each). This CDR3 comprises 15 residues. From germline, CDR1 is MRHNA and CDR2 SNTAGT. With 0 bases removed from V and 2 bases from J, the gap between germline ends came to 8 bases. CDR3 region: CASSDSWGTYNEQFF. As DNA, the CDR3 is TGTGCCAGCAGTGACTCATGGGGGACCTACAATGAGCAGTTCTTC.

This clonotype was picked up a small number of times. The chain carries TRBV15 and TRBJ1-4, with 8 nucleotides matching TRBD1. The CDR3 consists of 15 residues. Trimming cost V 0 bases and J 7 bases; bases outside gene matches: 4. Germline assignment: CDR1 LNHNV and CDR2 YYDKDF (reference sequence). The CDR3: CATSRDLTGVEKLFF. The DNA for the CDR3 is TGTGCCACCAGCAGAGATCTGACAGGGGTTGAAAAACTGTTTTTT.

The chain combines TRBV3-1 with TRBJ2-7, with 11 positions matching TRBD1. The CDR3 has 15 residues. J was trimmed by 4 bases and V by 5 bases; bases with no gene match: 7. Germline CDR1 LGHDT, CDR2 YNNKEL (reference sequence). The DNA for the CDR3 is TGTGCCAGCAGCTTGGGCGGGACAGGGGGGTACGAGCAGTACTTC. Protein: CASSLGGTGGYEQYF.

V usage is TRBV25-1 and J usage is TRBJ1-6; no firm D call. V lost 4 bases and J lost 6, with 4 bases in between. The CDR3 length is 12 residues. The germline V gene has CDR1 MGHDK and CDR2 SYGVNS. The CDR3 reads CASSGTNSPLHF. The CDR3 DNA sequence: TGTGCCAGCAGTGGGACTAATTCACCCCTCCACTTT.

The chain carries TRBV5-4 and TRBJ2-6; D is possibly TRBD2 (5 bases). V was trimmed by 4 bases and J by 4 bases, leaving 12 bases between them. Germline CDR1 and CDR2: SGHNT and YYREEE (reference sequence). This CDR3 contains 15 residues. Here the CDR3 reads CASSTSISGANVLTF. The CDR3, as DNA: TGTGCCAGCAGCACTAGTATTTCCGGGGCCAACGTCCTGACTTTC.